Below, 27 T cell receptor beta chains from the same sample are listed, as sequenced in a study of Graves' ophthalmopathy and Graves' hyperthyroidism. TCR beta CDR3 regions were amplified from RNA transcripts. The library came from an HTBI-primed first-round RT-PCR and a second-round multiplex PCR. TCRdb reprocessed the multiplex PCR reads via MiXCR and lists one record per CDR3 protein. The profile shows fewer than 350,000 distinct CDR3 sequences, roughly a sixth of them singletons. Sequencing used peripheral blood. All receptors derive from an adult man with Graves' ophthalmopathy.

This sequence joins TRBV20-1 and TRBJ2-7, with 14 bases matching TRBD2. Germline values: CDR1 DFQATT, CDR2 SNEGSKA (reference sequence). V lost 5 bases and J lost 4; bases outside the gene matches: 13. The CDR3 sequence is 17 residues long. DNA of the CDR3: TGCAGTGCTCCACCGGGACTAGCGGGAGTCGGGGCTTACGAGCAGTACTTC. Translating it yields CSAPPGLAGVGAYEQYF.

This clonotype occurred many times. The rearrangement uses TRBV5-1 and TRBJ1-1; no reliable D call. The CDR3 is 14 residues long. The germline CDR1 and CDR2 sequences are SGHRS and YFSETQ. V gave up 0 bases and J gave up 5 bases, with 11 bases separating them. The CDR3 bases are TGCGCCAGCAGCTTGGACTCGCGGAGGACTGAAGCTTTCTTT. It specifies CASSLDSRRTEAFF.

This chain joins TRBV11-2 and TRBJ2-7, with TRBD2 as a possible D gene (6 bases). Germline V CDR1 and CDR2: SGHAT, FQNNGV. With 8 bases removed from V and 2 bases from J, the gap between germline ends came to 16 bases. The CDR3 totals 14 residues. CDR3 protein: CASRPGTFPYEQYF. CDR3 sequence (DNA): TGTGCCAGCCGGCCCGGGACTTTCCCCTACGAGCAGTACTTC.

This clonotype was seen repeatedly, ten times or more. The chain joins TRBV28 to TRBJ1-2; no reliable D call. This CDR3 is built from 13 residues. Trimming left V 6 bases short and J 8 bases short, with 16 bases between. Germline CDR1 and CDR2: MDHEN and SYDVKM. CDR3 sequence (DNA): TGTGCCAGCAGCACCGGGAGTGTCGGAGGCTACACCTTC. Translation gives CASSTGSVGGYTF.

This rearrangement joins TRBV7-3 to TRBJ2-5; 11 bases match TRBD2. This CDR3 contains 16 residues. J gave up 5 bases and V 5 bases, and 10 bases lay outside the gene matches. Per the germline V gene, CDR1 is SGHTA and CDR2 is FQGTGA. CDR3 in DNA: TGTGCCAGCAGCCCCATAGCGGGGGGGAGAGTGGAGACCCAGTACTTC. The encoded protein is CASSPIAGGRVETQYF.

This clonotype has a handful of counts. The V gene is TRBV28, the J gene TRBJ1-1; D possibly corresponds to TRBD1 (6 bases). V was clipped by 10 bases and J by 0 bases, with 15 bases between them. The germline V gene encodes CDR1 MDHEN and CDR2 SYDVKM. This CDR3 is 14 amino acids long. The CDR3 spells CATMGGGLNTEAFF. The CDR3 DNA follows: TGTGCCACCATGGGTGGGGGGCTGAACACTGAAGCTTTCTTT.

This clonotype was seen at least ten times. The chain employs TRBV30 and TRBJ1-2; D is undetermined. The CDR3 spans 13 residues. CDR1 and CDR2 (germline): GTSNPN, SVGIG (reference sequence). V shed 0 bases and J shed 2 bases, with 7 bases lying between them. For the CDR3, the DNA is TGTGCCTGGAGTGTAAAGGGAAACTATGGCTACACCTTC. This codes for CAWSVKGNYGYTF.

The DNA of the CDR3 is TGTGCCAGCAGTCCCTTATGGGACACTTCCTACGAGCAGTACTTC. It codes for CASSPLWDTSYEQYF. The chain joins TRBV6-1 to TRBJ2-7, with a tentative D call TRBD1 (6 bases). Germline lookup yields CDR1 MNHNS and CDR2 SASEGT. CDR3 length equals 15 residues. Trimming cost V 5 bases and J 1 base, with 15 bases left between them.

This clonotype came up many times. The rearrangement links TRBV5-1 to TRBJ1-1; possibly TRBD1 for D (6 bases). The CDR3 totals 14 residues. The germline gives CDR1 SGHRS, CDR2 YFSETQ. V lost 0 bases, J lost 3 bases, and 9 bases lay in between. As DNA, the CDR3 is TGCGCCAGCAGCTTGGAGGGGGGAGACACTGAAGCTTTCTTT. Translation: CASSLEGGDTEAFF. The complete variable domain, with remaining parts taken from reference TRBV5-1 and TRBJ1-1, reads KAGVTQTPRYLIKTRGQQVTLSCSPISGHRSVSWYQQTPGQGLQFLFEYFSETQRNKGNFPGRFSGRQFSNSRSEMNVSTLELGDSALYLCASSLEGGDTEAFFGQGTRLTVV.

This clonotype was picked up one time. The gene calls are TRBV11-2 and TRBJ2-7, with 7 positions matching TRBD1. The CDR3 covers 15 residues. V trimming: 4 bases; J trimming: 5 bases; junction bases outside the gene matches: 11. The V gene's germline CDR1 is SGHAT and CDR2 FQNNGV. CDR3 bases: TGTGCCAGCAGCTCTGCGACAGGGTTAGTTGACGAGCAGTACTTC. Encoded protein: CASSSATGLVDEQYF.

This clonotype occurred many times. V is TRBV28 and J is TRBJ2-5; D might be TRBD2 (5 bases). The CDR3 extends over 14 amino acids. Germline CDR1 MDHEN, CDR2 SYDVKM. The V end lost 2 bases, the J end lost 4 bases, and 11 bases lay between the germline ends. CDR3 residues: CASSLQSGGETQYF. The CDR3, as DNA: TGTGCCAGCAGTTTACAATCCGGAGGAGAGACCCAGTACTTC. Variable domain in full (rest from reference TRBV28 and TRBJ2-5): DVKVTQSSRYLVKRTGEKVFLECVQDMDHENMFWYRQDPGLGLRLIYFSYDVKMKEKGDIPEGYSVSREKKERFSLILESASTNQTSMYLCASSLQSGGETQYFGPGTRLLVL.

This clonotype showed up many times. The V gene is TRBV6-2 or TRBV6-3, the J gene TRBJ2-3; 11 bases match TRBD1. The V segment lost 6 bases and the J segment 0 bases; nucleotides outside the gene matches: 8. The germline V gene has CDR1 MNHEY and CDR2 SVGEGT. This CDR3 has 17 amino acids. The CDR3 loop is CASRSGTGGSSTDTQYF. The CDR3 DNA is TGTGCCAGCAGGTCCGGGACAGGGGGTTCTAGCACAGATACGCAGTATTTT.

There are many counts of this clonotype. The chain joins TRBV2 to TRBJ2-4; D gene ambiguous. V was shortened by 7 bases and J by 0 bases, with 7 bases between the two germline ends. The CDR3 is made up of 13 amino acids. Looked up from germline, CDR1 is SNHLY and CDR2 is FYNNEI. CDR3 sequence reads: CASKGLAKNIQYF. DNA for the CDR3: TGTGCCAGCAAGGGCCTAGCCAAAAACATTCAGTACTTC.

This clonotype was counted many times. The chain couples TRBV28 to TRBJ1-2, with D maybe TRBD1 (5 bases). V was cut by 6 bases and J by 4 bases, with 12 bases left in between. Germline lookup yields CDR1 MDHEN and CDR2 SYDVKM. The CDR3 covers 13 residues. The chain's CDR3 is CASRMGQIYGYTF. CDR3 in DNA: TGTGCCAGCAGGATGGGGCAGATCTATGGCTACACCTTC.

This clonotype has ten or more counts. This chain uses TRBV28 with TRBJ1-1, with a weak D call TRBD1 (6 bases). The CDR3 loop spans 18 amino acids. The germline gives CDR1 MDHEN, CDR2 SYDVKM. V was clipped by 5 bases and J by 4 bases, with 26 bases between them. CDR3 in amino acids: CASSTPLGAERMGTEAFF. The CDR3 DNA reads TGTGCCAGCAGTACCCCCTTGGGGGCCGAAAGAATGGGCACTGAAGCTTTCTTT. The entire variable domain, with the rest obtained from reference TRBV28 and TRBJ1-1, is as follows: DVKVTQSSRYLVKRTGEKVFLECVQDMDHENMFWYRQDPGLGLRLIYFSYDVKMKEKGDIPEGYSVSREKKERFSLILESASTNQTSMYLCASSTPLGAERMGTEAFFGQGTRLTVV.

This clonotype has at least ten counts. The V gene is TRBV6-1, the J gene TRBJ1-2, with D possibly being TRBD1 (5 bases). Germline-derived CDR1 and CDR2 are MNHNS and SASEGT. The length of the CDR3 is 14 residues. The V end was cut by 6 bases, the J end by 8 bases, with 19 bases between. CDR3 amino acids: CASRERGSRLGYTF. The CDR3 DNA reads as TGTGCCAGCAGGGAAAGGGGTTCCCGGCTAGGCTACACCTTC.

This clonotype was found many times. The V gene is TRBV12-3 or TRBV12-4, the J gene TRBJ1-3; no firm D call. The CDR3 spans 15 residues. Trimming removed 1 base from V and 2 bases from J, with 9 bases in between. CDR3 nucleotides: TGTGCCAGCAGTTTAGATGGAGGGACTGGAAACACCATATATTTT. This gives the protein CASSLDGGTGNTIYF.

The CDR3 region has the DNA TGTGCCAGCAGCCACAGACGGGATCAGCCCCAGCATTTT. Translating it yields CASSHRRDQPQHF. The V gene is TRBV12-3 or TRBV12-4, the J gene TRBJ1-5, with no clear D. The ends were cut back, 6 bases at V and 5 bases at J, with 11 bases in the middle. This CDR3 region has 13 residues.

This clonotype was detected ten times or more. CDR3 loop: CASNPSPGNNEQYF. CDR3 DNA: TGTGCCAGCAACCCGAGCCCAGGGAATAACGAGCAGTACTTC. The rearrangement links TRBV6-1 to TRBJ2-7, with a tentative D call TRBD1 (5 bases). Germline values: CDR1 MNHNS, CDR2 SASEGT. V lost 7 bases and J 5 bases, leaving 18 bases between the germline ends. The CDR3 is made up of 14 amino acids.

This clonotype showed up many times. The chain links TRBV6-2 or TRBV6-3 to TRBJ2-7, with a tentative D call TRBD2 (6 bases). Germline V lookup: CDR1 MNHEY, CDR2 SVGEGT. The CDR3 is 18 residues long. The germline V and J ends were trimmed by 1 base and 9 bases, with 28 bases remaining between them. The CDR3 protein is CASSYLVGLPGVRFVQYF. CDR3 DNA sequence: TGTGCCAGCAGTTACTTGGTCGGACTCCCGGGAGTAAGGTTCGTGCAGTACTTC.

There are many counts of this clonotype. V is TRBV12-3 or TRBV12-4 and J is TRBJ1-5, with 8 nucleotides matching TRBD1. The CDR3 contains 15 residues. The trim removed 5 bases at V and 2 bases at J, leaving 5 bases unmatched. The CDR3, as DNA: TGTGCCAGCAGTCCTCAGGGGGCGGGCAATCAGCCCCAGCATTTT. Translated: CASSPQGAGNQPQHF.

This clonotype was counted between two and nine times. The rearrangement joins TRBV6-1 to TRBJ1-1; D gene uncertain. Trimming stripped 6 bases from V and 2 bases from J, with 13 bases between. This CDR3 is built from 14 residues. The V gene's germline CDR1 is MNHNS and CDR2 SASEGT. The CDR3 reads CASRDGVGNTEAFF. CDR3 in DNA: TGTGCCAGCAGGGACGGGGTAGGAAACACTGAAGCTTTCTTT.

In this sample, this clonotype turned up many times. The chain recombines TRBV5-1 with TRBJ1-1; no clear D. Germline CDR1 is SGHRS and CDR2 is YFSETQ. The CDR3 has 13 amino acids. Trimming took 3 bases from V and 3 from J, leaving 9 bases between them. The CDR3 bases are TGCGCCAGCAGCTCGGCTCGGTACACTGAAGCTTTCTTT. Translating it yields CASSSARYTEAFF. Full variable domain (remainder filled in from reference TRBV5-1 and TRBJ1-1): KAGVTQTPRYLIKTRGQQVTLSCSPISGHRSVSWYQQTPGQGLQFLFEYFSETQRNKGNFPGRFSGRQFSNSRSEMNVSTLELGDSALYLCASSSARYTEAFFGQGTRLTVV.

This clonotype was seen at least ten times. The chain employs TRBV12-3 or TRBV12-4 and TRBJ1-2; D is ambiguous. With 2 bases removed from V and 4 bases from J, the gap between germline ends came to 11 bases. The CDR3 extends over 14 amino acids. DNA for the CDR3: TGTGCCAGCAGTTTAACCACCAGGATCTATGGCTACACCTTC. It is translated as CASSLTTRIYGYTF.

This clonotype appeared many times. The chain is built from TRBV12-3 or TRBV12-4 and TRBJ1-5; D is perhaps TRBD1 (5 bases). V shed 5 bases and J shed 0 bases, with 14 bases lying between them. The CDR3 consists of 16 residues. CDR3 sequence (DNA): TGTGCCAGCAGTCCTAGACAGCAGGATAGCAATCAGCCCCAGCATTTT. This gives the protein CASSPRQQDSNQPQHF.

Many counts were recorded for this clonotype. The J gene is TRBJ2-7, the V gene TRBV20-1, with D unresolved. Germline CDR1 is DFQATT and CDR2 is SNEGSKA (reference sequence). V lost 6 bases, J lost 6 bases, and 18 bases lay in between. This CDR3 is built from 13 residues. The CDR3 here is CSAVLDNGLEQYF. The CDR3 region has the DNA TGCAGTGCCGTCCTCGATAACGGCCTCGAGCAGTACTTC.

For this clonotype: At one end, the junction sequence differs from germline, possibly due to a read error. The genes are TRBV20-1 and TRBJ1-1; D is unclear. This CDR3 has 16 amino acids. CDR1 and CDR2 (germline): DFQATT, SNEGSKA (reference sequence). DNA for the CDR3: TGCAGTGCTAGAGAACCGAGACTCCGAATGAACACTGAAGCTTCCTTT. Translated: CSAREPRLRMNTEASF.